The rows below give T cell receptor beta chains drawn from one sample of a study of cytomegalovirus exposure and HLA in healthy donors. The assay was immunoSEQ multiplex PCR, and TCRdb's table has in-frame clones only and misses some. The profile shows approximately 200,000 clones, around 85% of them singletons. Material for sequencing was PBMCs. The receptors stem from a woman in her 50s in good health and CMV-seronegative. The CDR3 runs from the conserved cysteine through the conserved F or W. The order of the fields is CDR3 protein, CDR3 DNA, V gene, clone size, J gene, D gene. The D gene is left open where the match is weak. For some rows the clone size is stated as once, few or many, or as a class when expanded; others skip it.

CDR3: CASSSPGQLGRTQYF
DNA: TGTGCCAGCTCATCGCCGGGACAACTGGGGAGGACCCAGTACTTC
V: TRBV18
size: -
J: TRBJ2-5
D: -

CDR3: CSSREAGTSAYNEQFF
DNA: TGTTCCAGCAGGGAGGCCGGGACTAGCGCTTACAATGAGCAGTTCTTC
V: TRBV7-9
size: -
J: TRBJ2-1
D: TRBD2

CDR3: CASGAIRDTLTSNQPQHF
DNA: TGTGCCAGCGGCGCCATCCGGGACACCTTAACTAGCAATCAGCCCCAGCATTTT
V: TRBV28
size: once
J: TRBJ1-5
D: -

CDR3: CASSLRFGKNYGYTF
DNA: TGTGCCAGCAGTTTGAGGTTTGGCAAAAACTATGGCTACACCTTC
V: TRBV27
size: -
J: TRBJ1-2
D: -

CDR3: CASTRTGYEQYF
DNA: TGTGCCAGCACCCGGACTGGCTACGAGCAGTACTTC
V: TRBV28
size: -
J: TRBJ2-7
D: -

CDR3: CASAAPDTGELFF
DNA: TGTGCCTCAGCGGCCCCCGACACCGGGGAGCTGTTTTTT
V: TRBV9
size: -
J: TRBJ2-2
D: -

CDR3: CASSLAHTGTSSYEQYF
DNA: TGTGCCAGCAGCTTAGCCCATACCGGGACTAGCTCCTACGAGCAGTACTTC
V: TRBV7-9
size: -
J: TRBJ2-7
D: TRBD2

CDR3: CASSETLDRTLAFF
DNA: TGTGCCAGCAGCGAGACCCTGGACAGAACGTTGGCTTTCTTT
V: TRBV9
size: -
J: TRBJ1-1
D: -

CDR3: CATSEDPGLYNEQFF
DNA: TGTGCCACCAGCGAGGACCCGGGACTGTACAATGAGCAGTTCTTC
V: TRBV15
size: -
J: TRBJ2-1
D: -

CDR3: CASSIAGTANYEQYF
DNA: TGTGCCAGTAGTATAGCTGGGACAGCTAACTACGAGCAGTACTTC
V: TRBV19
size: -
J: TRBJ2-7
D: TRBD1

CDR3: CASSLRAAGRYEQYF
DNA: TGTGCCAGCAGTTTACGGGCAGCGGGACGCTACGAGCAGTACTTC
V: TRBV27
size: -
J: TRBJ2-7
D: TRBD2

CDR3: CASSETGPGTLDRGTQYF
DNA: TGTGCCAGCAGTGAGACAGGGCCAGGGACTCTTGATAGGGGTACGCAGTATTTT
V: TRBV25-1
size: once
J: TRBJ2-3
D: -

CDR3: CASKGTGLSDSPLHF
DNA: TGTGCCAGCAAAGGGACAGGGCTTAGTGATTCACCCCTCCACTTT
V: TRBV7-8
size: few
J: TRBJ1-6
D: TRBD1

CDR3: CASSLTSGNEQFF
DNA: TGTGCCAGCAGCCTTACATCGGGGAATGAGCAGTTCTTC
V: TRBV9
size: -
J: TRBJ2-1
D: -

CDR3: CASSGQGSHYGYTF
DNA: TGTGCCAGCAGCGGACAGGGGTCTCACTATGGCTACACCTTC
V: TRBV2
size: -
J: TRBJ1-2
D: TRBD1

CDR3: CASSYSGLSSGNTIYF
DNA: TGTGCCAGCAGTTACTCGGGACTTAGCTCTGGAAACACCATATATTTT
V: TRBV6-5
size: -
J: TRBJ1-3
D: -

CDR3: CASTVTSGRPHTGELFF
DNA: TGTGCCAGTACCGTGACTAGCGGGAGGCCCCACACCGGGGAGCTGTTTTTT
V: TRBV19
size: few
J: TRBJ2-2
D: TRBD2

CDR3: CSAASQGQGKETQYF
DNA: TGCAGCGCTGCGAGCCAGGGACAGGGTAAAGAGACCCAGTACTTC
V: TRBV29-1
size: -
J: TRBJ2-5
D: TRBD1

CDR3: CASSSGKRETQYF
DNA: TGTGCCAGTAGTAGCGGAAAACGAGAGACCCAGTACTTC
V: TRBV19
size: -
J: TRBJ2-5
D: -

CDR3: CASSSIPSTRETQYF
DNA: TGTGCCAGCAGTTCAATCCCCTCCACTCGAGAGACCCAGTACTTC
V: TRBV7-6
size: -
J: TRBJ2-5
D: -

CDR3: CASSSGTVVGYTF
DNA: TGTGCCAGCAGCTCCGGGACAGTCGTTGGCTACACCTTC
V: TRBV5-6
size: -
J: TRBJ1-2
D: TRBD1

CDR3: CASSFFSGEQFF
DNA: TGTGCCAGCAGCTTCTTTAGCGGAGAGCAGTTCTTC
V: TRBV7-2
size: -
J: TRBJ2-1
D: -

CDR3: CASSYSGQGATEAFF
DNA: TGTGCCAGCAGTTACTCGGGCCAAGGCGCCACTGAAGCTTTCTTT
V: TRBV6-5
size: few
J: TRBJ1-1
D: -

CDR3: CASSEQGDEQYF
DNA: TGCGCCAGCAGTGAACAGGGTGACGAGCAGTACTTC
V: TRBV10-2
size: -
J: TRBJ2-7
D: -

CDR3: CASSQAGTGGNEQFF
DNA: TGTGCCAGCAGCCAAGCCGGGACAGGGGGCAATGAGCAGTTCTTC
V: TRBV4-2
size: once
J: TRBJ2-1
D: TRBD1

CDR3: CASSYGRGGEKLFF
DNA: TGTGCCAGCAGTTACGGTCGAGGGGGTGAAAAACTGTTTTTT
V: TRBV6-6
size: -
J: TRBJ1-4
D: -

CDR3: CASSGPGGLGNIQYF
DNA: TGTGCCAGCAGTGGGCCGGGGGGCCTCGGAAACATTCAGTACTTC
V: TRBV6-1
size: -
J: TRBJ2-4
D: -

CDR3: CASTSGTGLLQPQHF
DNA: TGTGCCAGCACCTCCGGGACAGGGCTTCTTCAGCCCCAGCATTTT
V: TRBV7-2
size: -
J: TRBJ1-5
D: TRBD1

CDR3: CASRLAGGNYEQYF
DNA: TGTGCCAGCAGGTTAGCGGGAGGGAATTACGAGCAGTACTTC
V: TRBV5-4
size: -
J: TRBJ2-7
D: TRBD2

CDR3: CASSPRGDIPNEKLFF
DNA: TGTGCCAGCAGCCCCCGAGGGGACATCCCTAATGAAAAACTGTTTTTT
V: TRBV4-2
size: -
J: TRBJ1-4
D: -

CDR3: CASAQGTGTETYEQYF
DNA: TGTGCCAGCGCTCAGGGAACCGGGACAGAGACCTACGAGCAGTACTTC
V: TRBV2
size: -
J: TRBJ2-7
D: TRBD1

CDR3: CASSRTTYEQYF
DNA: TGTGCCAGCAGTAGGACAACGTACGAGCAGTACTTC
V: TRBV2
size: -
J: TRBJ2-7
D: -

CDR3: CASSLAGKGGELFF
DNA: TGTGCCAGCAGTTTAGCGGGAAAAGGGGGGGAGCTGTTTTTT
V: TRBV28
size: -
J: TRBJ2-2
D: -

CDR3: CASSFGGYSNQPQHF
DNA: TGTGCCAGCAGCTTCGGCGGATATAGCAATCAGCCCCAGCATTTT
V: TRBV7-2
size: -
J: TRBJ1-5
D: -

CDR3: CASSSGQTYEQYF
DNA: TGTGCCAGCAGCTCGGGACAGACCTACGAGCAGTACTTC
V: TRBV5-4
size: -
J: TRBJ2-7
D: TRBD1

CDR3: CASSRRLAGDSYEQYF
DNA: TGTGCCAGCAGCCGACGACTAGCGGGAGATTCCTACGAGCAGTACTTC
V: TRBV4-2
size: -
J: TRBJ2-7
D: TRBD2

CDR3: CASSPQTGRTEAFF
DNA: TGTGCCAGCTCACCACAAACAGGGAGAACTGAAGCTTTCTTT
V: TRBV18
size: few
J: TRBJ1-1
D: -

CDR3: CASSVGGGTGGSYEQYF
DNA: TGTGCCAGCAGCGTAGGGGGAGGGACAGGGGGATCCTACGAGCAGTACTTC
V: TRBV9
size: -
J: TRBJ2-7
D: TRBD1

CDR3: CASSLGERAANEKLFF
DNA: TGTGCCAGCAGTTTAGGGGAGAGGGCGGCTAATGAAAAACTGTTTTTT
V: TRBV28
size: -
J: TRBJ1-4
D: -

CDR3: CASSSGLAVYEQYF
DNA: TGTGCCAGCAGTTCGGGACTAGCGGTTTACGAGCAGTACTTC
V: TRBV14
size: -
J: TRBJ2-7
D: TRBD2

CDR3: CASSSRSTYEQYF
DNA: TGTGCCAGCAGCTCCCGGAGTACCTACGAGCAGTACTTC
V: TRBV9
size: -
J: TRBJ2-7
D: -

CDR3: CASSVALSRQGYNEQFF
DNA: TGTGCCAGCAGCGTAGCTCTCTCGAGACAGGGCTACAATGAGCAGTTCTTC
V: TRBV9
size: -
J: TRBJ2-1
D: TRBD1

CDR3: CSARWTAEAFF
DNA: TGCAGTGCTCGATGGACAGCTGAAGCTTTCTTT
V: TRBV20-1
size: -
J: TRBJ1-1
D: -

CDR3: CASSPDRTPNTEAFF
DNA: TGTGCCAGCAGTCCCGACAGGACCCCGAACACTGAAGCTTTCTTT
V: TRBV27
size: -
J: TRBJ1-1
D: -

CDR3: CSASGQREQYF
DNA: TGCAGTGCATCGGGCCAGCGGGAGCAGTACTTC
V: TRBV20-1
size: -
J: TRBJ2-7
D: -